One and the same sample provided the 3 T cell receptor beta chains below, sequenced in a study of Graves' ophthalmopathy and Graves' hyperthyroidism. RNA transcripts provided the template for amplifying TCR beta CDR3 regions. HTBI-primed first-round RT-PCR preceded second-round multiplex PCR. TCRdb analysed the multiplex PCR reads with MiXCR anew, one entry per CDR3 protein. The sample consists of tens of thousands of distinct CDR3 sequences, around 50% of them appearing once. Material: peripheral blood. These receptors were obtained from an adult woman with stable Graves' hyperthyroidism.

The chain joins TRBV7-3 to TRBJ1-4; D gene unclear. This CDR3 is built from 12 residues. Trimming stripped 2 bases from V and 12 bases from J, with 10 bases between. Looked up from germline, CDR1 is SGHTA and CDR2 is FQGTGA. CDR3 sequence: CASSLGTQELFF. The DNA for the CDR3 is TGTGCCAGCAGCTTAGGAACGCAGGAACTGTTTTTT.

The chain has TRBV27 and TRBJ1-1, with 9 bases that match TRBD1. The germline gives CDR1 MNHEY, CDR2 SMNVEV (reference sequence). V lost 11 bases to trimming and J lost 4 bases; unmatched junction nucleotides: 8. The length of the CDR3 is 13 residues. CDR3 sequence: CAGRKQGATEAFF. CDR3 in DNA: TGTGCCGGACGAAAACAGGGGGCCACTGAAGCTTTCTTT.

The genes are TRBV12-3 or TRBV12-4 and TRBJ2-7, with 15 nucleotides matching TRBD2. V dropped 4 bases and J dropped 6; count of bases not matched to a gene: 10. The CDR3 is 17 residues long. In nucleotides, the CDR3 is TGTGCCAGCAGTTCGGTAGGACTAGCGGGAGGGCCTAGCGAGCAGTACTTC. It translates to CASSSVGLAGGPSEQYF.